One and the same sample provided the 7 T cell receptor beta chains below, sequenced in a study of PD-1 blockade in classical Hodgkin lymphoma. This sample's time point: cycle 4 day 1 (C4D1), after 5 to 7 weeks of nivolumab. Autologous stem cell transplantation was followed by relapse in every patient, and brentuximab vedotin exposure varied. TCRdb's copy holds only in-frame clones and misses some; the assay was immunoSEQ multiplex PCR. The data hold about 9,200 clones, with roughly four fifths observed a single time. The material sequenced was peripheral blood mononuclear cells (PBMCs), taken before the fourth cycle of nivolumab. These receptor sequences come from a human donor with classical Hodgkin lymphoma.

The CDR3 region is CASSRTYEQYF. The CDR3 nucleotides are TGTGCCAGCAGTCGGACATACGAGCAGTACTTC. The chain recombines TRBV14 with TRBJ2-7; a possible D gene is TRBD1 (5 bases). The length of the CDR3 is 11 residues. Per the germline V gene, CDR1 is SGHDN and CDR2 is FVKESK. Between the trimmed V and J ends, which lost 6 bases and 4 bases, there was a span of 7 bases.

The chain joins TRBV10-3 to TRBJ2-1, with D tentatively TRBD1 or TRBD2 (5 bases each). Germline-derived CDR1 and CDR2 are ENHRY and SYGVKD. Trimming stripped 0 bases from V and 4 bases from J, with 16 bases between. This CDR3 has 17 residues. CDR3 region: CAISESVGLGEYNEQFF. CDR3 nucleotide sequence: TGTGCCATCAGTGAGTCGGTCGGTCTAGGGGAGTACAATGAGCAGTTCTTC.

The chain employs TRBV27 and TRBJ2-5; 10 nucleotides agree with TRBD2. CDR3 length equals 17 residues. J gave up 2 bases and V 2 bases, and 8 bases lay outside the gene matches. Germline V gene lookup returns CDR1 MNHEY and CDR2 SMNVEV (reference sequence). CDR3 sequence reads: CASSLLAGLARQETQYF. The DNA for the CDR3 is TGTGCCAGCAGTTTACTAGCGGGACTAGCGAGACAAGAGACCCAGTACTTC.

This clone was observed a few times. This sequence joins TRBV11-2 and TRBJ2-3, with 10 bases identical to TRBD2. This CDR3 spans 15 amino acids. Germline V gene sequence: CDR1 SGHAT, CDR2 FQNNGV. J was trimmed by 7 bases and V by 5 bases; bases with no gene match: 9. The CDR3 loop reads CASSKISGGEYTQYF. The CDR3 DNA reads TGTGCCAGCAGCAAAATAAGCGGGGGGGAATATACGCAGTATTTT.

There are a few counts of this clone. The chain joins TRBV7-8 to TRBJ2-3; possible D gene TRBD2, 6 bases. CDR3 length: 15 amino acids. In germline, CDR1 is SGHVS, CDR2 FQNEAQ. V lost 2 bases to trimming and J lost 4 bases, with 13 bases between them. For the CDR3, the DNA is TGTGCCAGCAGCTTATGGGCGGGGTCGGCAGATACGCAGTATTTT. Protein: CASSLWAGSADTQYF.

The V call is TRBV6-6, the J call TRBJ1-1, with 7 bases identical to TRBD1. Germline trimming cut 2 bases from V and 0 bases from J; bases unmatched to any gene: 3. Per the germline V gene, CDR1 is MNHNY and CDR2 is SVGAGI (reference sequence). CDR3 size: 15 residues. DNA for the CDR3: TGTGCCAGCAGTTACCCACAGGGGATGAACACTGAAGCTTTCTTT. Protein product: CASSYPQGMNTEAFF.

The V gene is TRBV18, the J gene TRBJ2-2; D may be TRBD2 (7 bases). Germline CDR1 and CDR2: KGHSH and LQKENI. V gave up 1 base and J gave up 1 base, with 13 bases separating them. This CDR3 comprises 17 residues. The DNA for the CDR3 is TGTGCCAGCTCACCACGGGGGGGCTTTGTGAACACCGGGGAGCTGTTTTTT. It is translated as CASSPRGGFVNTGELFF.